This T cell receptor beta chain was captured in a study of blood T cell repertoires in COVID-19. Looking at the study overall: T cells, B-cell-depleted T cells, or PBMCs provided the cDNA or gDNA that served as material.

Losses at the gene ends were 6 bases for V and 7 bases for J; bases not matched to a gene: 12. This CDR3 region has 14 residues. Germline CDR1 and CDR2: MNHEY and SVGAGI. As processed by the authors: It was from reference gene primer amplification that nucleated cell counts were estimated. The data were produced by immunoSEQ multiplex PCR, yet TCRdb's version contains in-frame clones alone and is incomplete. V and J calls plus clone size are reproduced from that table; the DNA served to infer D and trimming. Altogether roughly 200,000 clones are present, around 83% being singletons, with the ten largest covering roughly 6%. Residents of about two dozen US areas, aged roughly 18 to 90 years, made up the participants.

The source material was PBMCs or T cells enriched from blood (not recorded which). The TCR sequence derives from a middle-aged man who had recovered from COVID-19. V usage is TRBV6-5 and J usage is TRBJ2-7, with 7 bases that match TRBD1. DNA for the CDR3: TGTGCCAGCAGCTCCGACAGGGAAGTGAGAGAGCAGTACTTC. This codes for CASSSDREVREQYF.